What follows is one T cell receptor (beta chain) and its context. The target antigen is unknown. Within the ViraFEST assay, antigen-specific CD4+ T cells underwent expansion with viral peptide pools prior to sequencing. At the end of around eleven days of culture, CD4+ T cells were isolated. SARS-CoV-2 infected the person between March and December 2020, as confirmed by PCR. TCRdb keeps only in-frame clones here, not all; method: immunoSEQ multiplex PCR. The table has 30,000 to 35,000 clones, more than 60% seen once. This entry is derived from a study of vaccination effects on CD4 cells after COVID-19. Overall study context: Two doses of BNT162b2 or mRNA-1273 vaccine were administered to participants. A couple of convalescent pre-vaccine samples were taken 142 and 148 days post-diagnosis.

Overall study results and limits: The study, lacking early post-infection timepoints, had few convalescent patients.

The source is a human donor who had a prior SARS-CoV-2 infection. This specimen was CD4+ T cells from PBMCs cultured with a peptide pool, taken before COVID-19 vaccination.

In nucleotides, the CDR3 is TGTGCCAGCAGCCTGGGACAGACTAATTCACCCCTCCACTTT. This translates into CASSLGQTNSPLHF. V gene TRBV3-1 (or the pseudogene TRBV3-2) combines with J gene TRBJ1-6; 7 positions match TRBD1. Trimming took 4 bases from V and 6 from J; bases not matched to a gene: 3. The CDR3 has 14 residues. Germline CDR1 and CDR2: LGHDT and YNNKEL (reference sequence).